This record covers a single TCR beta chain. In its sample, this clonotype was seen many times. This clone's antigen is unknown. No much larger clone exists at a distance of one base, and base qualities are not known. These data are taken from a study of T cells in Graves' hyperthyroidism and ophthalmopathy (dated by TCRdb to the late 2010s). At the level of the whole study: Peripheral blood samples were taken at the time of initial diagnosis, prior to any treatment. To identify TCR V-J signatures that set the groups apart, the researchers used a discovery cohort of about a hundred patients, made up of roughly 45 with Graves' ophthalmopathy and 57 with stable Graves' hyperthyroidism. Whether ophthalmopathy could be predicted prospectively was tested in an independent validation cohort made up of fewer than 20 hyperthyroidism patients plus 17 patients who later progressed to ophthalmopathy. The roughly 100 discovery patients were divided at random into training and test sets in a 7:3 ratio. The study also compared thyroid tissue and blood T-cell repertoires from 6 or 7 Graves' hyperthyroidism patients. Once sampling was done, hyperthyroidism patients were given methimazole at a starting dose of 30 mg daily, whereas ophthalmopathy patients were given high-dose intravenous methylprednisolone. The paper reports TCR Vbeta CDR3 sequencing of 130 to 150 peripheral blood samples: 40 or so ophthalmopathy, about 75 hyperthyroidism and some 17 progressor patients.

Beyond this particular receptor, the publication reports: Sample size was not statistically predetermined, and investigators were not blinded to group allocation. In validation, progression to ophthalmopathy was predicted by the model with roughly 69% sensitivity and about 72% specificity, a median of about 6 months before onset. Most expanded thyroid clonotypes (frequency above 0.001) were also found in blood, which suggests that blood repertoires may mirror thyroid immune responses. A 13 V-J signature model separated ophthalmopathy from stable hyperthyroidism, with about 90% sensitivity and 81% to 83% specificity in cross-validation and 80%/75% in testing.

The TCR beta CDR3 regions were amplified from the RNA transcripts. The first round of RT-PCR for the TCR CDR3 was performed with the HTBI primer set and the Qiagen OneStep RT-PCR kit. A second multiplex PCR round built the libraries, followed by size selection and purification. Sequencing of the libraries was done on an Illumina HiSeq2000 using paired-end 100 bp reads. The study's own analysis went as follows. SOAPnuke was used to process the raw data, removing reads that contained adapters or uncalled bases, had a mean Phred below 15, or lacked an exact match to the constant primer or identifier. High-quality paired reads were merged using COPE v1.2.5, and each unique nucleotide sequence was defined as a clonotype. MiTCR v1.1 was used to align the clonotypes against IMGT TRBV, TRBD and TRBJ reference segments. Only V-J combinations with frequency above 0.0001, covering about 99% of repertoires, were analysed. A TCS score was defined as the ratio between F50 (clonal expansion) and ExV (chaos), using BLOSUM62-based TCRdist between CDR3 peptides within each V-J. Welch's t-statistics and random forest reduced 500 to 650 V-J features to roughly 13, which were used in a naive Bayes classifier (R e1071). TCRdb reanalyzed the raw reads on its own, using fastp at Q25 for trimming and MiXCR for clone calling, and kept in-frame beta chains. Rows are unified per CDR3 protein, each entry keeping the most common DNA and genes. In this record, the V and J calls reflect TCRdb's handling and not the investigators' own analysis. The sample yields 300,000 to 400,000 distinct CDR3 sequences; around a sixth were counted once. The top ten constitute roughly two fifths of the sample.

In the ophthalmopathy patients, disease was moderately to severely active, with a Clinical Activity Score of 3 or more, a NOSPECS grade of 4 or more, and a duration of less than 3 months. Patients with uncontrolled infections, other autoimmune diseases, pregnancy or lactation were excluded. Diagnoses relied on clinical symptoms, serum thyroxine and TRAb, thyroid ultrasound and orbital computed tomography. PBMCs were separated from roughly 10 ml of fresh peripheral blood using Ficoll-Paque density gradient centrifugation. Total RNA was extracted with Trizol reagent, and quality was checked on an Agilent 2100 Bioanalyzer. From its cysteine to its phenylalanine, the CDR3 spans 13 amino acids. Only the CDR3 portion is preserved as DNA: 39 bases, with reading frame beginning at the first base. Trimming takes 6 bases from V and 10 bases from J, and the germline ends sit 18 bases apart.

The receptor was derived from a man between 18 and 35 years old with Graves' ophthalmopathy. The source material was blood. Recombination connected TRBV12-3 or TRBV12-4 to TRBJ2-5, and perhaps TRBD2 as D gene, on 5 matching bases. CDR3 sequence: CASRALIGSVQYF. The DNA is as follows: TGTGCCAGCAGGGCCCTTATCGGTAGCGTCCAGTACTTC.